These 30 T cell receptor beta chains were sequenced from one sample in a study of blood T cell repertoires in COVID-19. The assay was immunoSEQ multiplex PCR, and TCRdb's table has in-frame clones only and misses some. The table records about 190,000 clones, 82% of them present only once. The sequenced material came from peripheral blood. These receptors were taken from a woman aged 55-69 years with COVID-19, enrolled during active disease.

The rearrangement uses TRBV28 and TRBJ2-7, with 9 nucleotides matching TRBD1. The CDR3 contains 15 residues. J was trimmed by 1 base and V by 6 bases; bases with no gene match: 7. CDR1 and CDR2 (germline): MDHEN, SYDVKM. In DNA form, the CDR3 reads TGTGCCAGCAGCCGGGGTGGACAGGGGTCCTACGAGCAGTACTTC. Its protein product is CASSRGGQGSYEQYF.

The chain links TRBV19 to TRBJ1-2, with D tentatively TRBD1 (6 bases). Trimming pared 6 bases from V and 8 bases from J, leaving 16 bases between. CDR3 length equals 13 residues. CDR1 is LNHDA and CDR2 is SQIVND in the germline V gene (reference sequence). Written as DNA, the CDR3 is TGTGCCAGTAGCCCACGGGACACTTCGGGCTACACCTTC. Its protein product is CASSPRDTSGYTF.

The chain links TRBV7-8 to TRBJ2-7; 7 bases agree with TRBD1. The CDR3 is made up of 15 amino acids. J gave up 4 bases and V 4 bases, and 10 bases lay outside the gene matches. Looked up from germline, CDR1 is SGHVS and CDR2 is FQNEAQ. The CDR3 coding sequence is TGTGCCAGCAGCTCGACCAGGGGGAGCTCGTACGAGCAGTACTTC. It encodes CASSSTRGSSYEQYF.

In DNA form, the CDR3 reads TGTGCCATCACTGGAGGGCCGGGGGGAGTAGAGACCCAGTACTTC. Protein: CAITGGPGGVETQYF. The V call is TRBV10-3, the J call TRBJ2-5, with 7 bases identical to TRBD2. Losses at the gene ends were 7 bases for V and 4 bases for J; bases not matched to a gene: 12. The germline V gene encodes CDR1 ENHRY and CDR2 SYGVKD. This CDR3 contains 15 residues.

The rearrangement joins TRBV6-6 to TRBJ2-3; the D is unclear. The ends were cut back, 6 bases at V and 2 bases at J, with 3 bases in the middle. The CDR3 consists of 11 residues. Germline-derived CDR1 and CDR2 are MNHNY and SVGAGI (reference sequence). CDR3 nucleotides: TGTGCCAGCAGCCTCACAGATACGCAGTATTTT. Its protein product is CASSLTDTQYF.

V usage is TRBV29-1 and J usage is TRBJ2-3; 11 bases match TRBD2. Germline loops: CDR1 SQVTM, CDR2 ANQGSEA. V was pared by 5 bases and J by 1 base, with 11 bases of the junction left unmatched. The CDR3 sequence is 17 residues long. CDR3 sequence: CSVSGTGTSGRTDTQYF. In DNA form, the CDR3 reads TGCAGCGTTTCCGGGACGGGGACTAGCGGTCGCACAGATACGCAGTATTTT.

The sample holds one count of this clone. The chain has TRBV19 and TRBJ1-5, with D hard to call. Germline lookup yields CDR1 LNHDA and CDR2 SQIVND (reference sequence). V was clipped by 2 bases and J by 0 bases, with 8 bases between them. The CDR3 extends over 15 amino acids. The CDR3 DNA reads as TGTGCCAGTAGTATAACGCAGTATAGCAATCAGCCCCAGCATTTT. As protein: CASSITQYSNQPQHF.

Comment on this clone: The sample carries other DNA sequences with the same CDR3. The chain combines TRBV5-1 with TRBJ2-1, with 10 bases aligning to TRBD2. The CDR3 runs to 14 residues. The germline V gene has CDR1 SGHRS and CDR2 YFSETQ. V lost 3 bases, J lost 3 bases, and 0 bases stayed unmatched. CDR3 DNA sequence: TGCGCCAGCAGCTCTAGCGGGGGCTACAATGAGCAGTTCTTC. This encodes CASSSSGGYNEQFF.

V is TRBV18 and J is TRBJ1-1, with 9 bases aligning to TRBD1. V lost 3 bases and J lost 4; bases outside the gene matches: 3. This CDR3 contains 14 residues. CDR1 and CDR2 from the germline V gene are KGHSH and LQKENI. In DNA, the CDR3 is TGTGCCAGCTCACCCGGGACAGGGTTCACTGAAGCTTTCTTT. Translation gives CASSPGTGFTEAFF.

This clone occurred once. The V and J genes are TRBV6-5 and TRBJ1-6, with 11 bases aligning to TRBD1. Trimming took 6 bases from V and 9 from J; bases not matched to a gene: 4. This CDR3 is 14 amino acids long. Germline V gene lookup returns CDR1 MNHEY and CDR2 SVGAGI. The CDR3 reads CASRQGTGGSPLHF. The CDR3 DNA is TGTGCCAGCAGGCAGGGGACAGGGGGTTCACCCCTCCACTTT.

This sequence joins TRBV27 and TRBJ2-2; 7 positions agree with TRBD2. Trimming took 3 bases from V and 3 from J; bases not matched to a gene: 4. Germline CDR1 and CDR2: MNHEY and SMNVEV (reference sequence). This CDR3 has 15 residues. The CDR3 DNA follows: TGTGCCAGCAGTTTTTGGGGGGGGGACACCGGGGAGCTGTTTTTT. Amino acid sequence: CASSFWGGDTGELFF.

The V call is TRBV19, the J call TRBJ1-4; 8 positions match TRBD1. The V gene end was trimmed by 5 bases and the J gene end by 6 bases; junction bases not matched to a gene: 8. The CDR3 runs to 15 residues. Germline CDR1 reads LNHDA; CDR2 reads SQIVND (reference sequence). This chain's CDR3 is CASSASRGQDEKLFF. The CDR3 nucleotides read TGTGCCAGTAGTGCCAGCAGGGGGCAGGATGAAAAACTGTTTTTT. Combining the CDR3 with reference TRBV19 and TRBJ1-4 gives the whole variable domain DGGITQSPKYLFRKEGQNVTLSCEQNLNHDAMYWYRQDPGQGLRLIYYSQIVNDFQKGDIAEGYSVSREKKESFPLTVTSAQKNPTAFYLCASSASRGQDEKLFFGSGTQLSVL.

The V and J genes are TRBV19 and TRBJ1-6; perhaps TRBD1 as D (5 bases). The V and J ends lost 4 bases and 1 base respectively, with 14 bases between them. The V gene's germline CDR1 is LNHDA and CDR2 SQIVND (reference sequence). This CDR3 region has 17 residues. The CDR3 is CASSTYEGRSYNSPLHF. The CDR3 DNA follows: TGTGCCAGTAGTACCTACGAGGGGAGGTCCTATAATTCACCCCTCCACTTT.

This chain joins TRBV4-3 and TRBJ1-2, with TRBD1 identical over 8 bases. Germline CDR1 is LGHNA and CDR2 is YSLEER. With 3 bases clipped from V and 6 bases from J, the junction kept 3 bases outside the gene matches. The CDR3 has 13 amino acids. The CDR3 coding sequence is TGCGCCAGCAGCCAGGAACAGGGGGATGGCTACACCTTC. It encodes CASSQEQGDGYTF.

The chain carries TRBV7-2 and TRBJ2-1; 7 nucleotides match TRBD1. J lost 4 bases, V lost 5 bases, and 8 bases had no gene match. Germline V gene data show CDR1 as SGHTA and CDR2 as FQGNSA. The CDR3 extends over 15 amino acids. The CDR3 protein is CASSPHRGPYNEQFF. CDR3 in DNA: TGTGCCAGCAGCCCCCACAGGGGCCCATACAATGAGCAGTTCTTC.

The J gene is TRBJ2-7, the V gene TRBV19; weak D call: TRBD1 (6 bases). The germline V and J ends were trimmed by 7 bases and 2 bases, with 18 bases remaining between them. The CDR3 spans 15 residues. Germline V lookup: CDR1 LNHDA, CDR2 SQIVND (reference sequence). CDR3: CASTPAGDTTYEQYF. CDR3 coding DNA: TGTGCCAGTACCCCCGCCGGGGACACAACCTACGAGCAGTACTTC.

The CDR3 sequence is CASSVGGGAGSYEQYF. The CDR3 DNA sequence: TGTGCCAGCAGCGTAGGTGGGGGCGCCGGCTCCTACGAGCAGTACTTC. The chain is built from TRBV9 and TRBJ2-7; D may be TRBD1 (6 bases). Germline CDR1 is SGDLS and CDR2 is YYNGEE. Trimming stripped 0 bases from V and 0 bases from J, with 13 bases between. The CDR3 has 16 residues.

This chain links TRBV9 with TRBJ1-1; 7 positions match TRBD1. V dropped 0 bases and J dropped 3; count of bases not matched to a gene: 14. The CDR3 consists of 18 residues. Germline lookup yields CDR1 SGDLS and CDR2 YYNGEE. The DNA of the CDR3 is TGTGCCAGCAGCGTAGGGGAGGCAGGGGGTTATCTGGACACTGAAGCTTTCTTT. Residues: CASSVGEAGGYLDTEAFF.

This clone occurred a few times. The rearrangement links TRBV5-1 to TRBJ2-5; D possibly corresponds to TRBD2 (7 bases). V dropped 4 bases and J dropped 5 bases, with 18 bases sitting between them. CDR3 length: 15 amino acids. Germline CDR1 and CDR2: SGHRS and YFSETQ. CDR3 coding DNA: TGCGCCAGCAGCCTGAGAGGGGGGGCTGAGGAGACCCAGTACTTC. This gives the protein CASSLRGGAEETQYF.

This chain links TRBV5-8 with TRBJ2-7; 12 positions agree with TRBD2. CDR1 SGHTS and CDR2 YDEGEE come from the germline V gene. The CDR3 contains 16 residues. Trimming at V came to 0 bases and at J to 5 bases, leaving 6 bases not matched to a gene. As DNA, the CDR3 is TGTGCCAGCAGCTTGGGGAGACTAGCGGGAGCCCACGAGCAGTACTTC. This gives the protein CASSLGRLAGAHEQYF.

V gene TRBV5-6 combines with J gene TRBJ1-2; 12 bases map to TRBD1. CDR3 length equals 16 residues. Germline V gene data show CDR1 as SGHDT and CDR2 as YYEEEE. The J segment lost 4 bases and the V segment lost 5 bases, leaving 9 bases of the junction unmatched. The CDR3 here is CASRDTGQGAVYGYTF. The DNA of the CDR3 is TGTGCCAGCAGAGATACGGGACAGGGGGCAGTCTATGGCTACACCTTC.

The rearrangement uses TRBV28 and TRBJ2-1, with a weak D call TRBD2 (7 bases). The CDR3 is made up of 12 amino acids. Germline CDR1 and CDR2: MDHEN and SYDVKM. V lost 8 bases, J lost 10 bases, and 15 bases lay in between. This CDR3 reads CASGGAPREQFF. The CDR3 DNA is TGTGCCAGCGGGGGGGCACCGCGCGAGCAGTTCTTC.

In nucleotides, the CDR3 is TGTGCCTCAGAGAATAGCGGGAGGGCCGGAACCTACAATGAGCAGTTCTTC. Translated, it gives CASENSGRAGTYNEQFF. The chain links TRBV10-3 to TRBJ2-1; 11 bases align to TRBD2. The V segment lost 11 bases and the J segment 2 bases; nucleotides outside the gene matches: 14. The germline CDR1 and CDR2 sequences are ENHRY and SYGVKD. There are 17 residues in the CDR3.

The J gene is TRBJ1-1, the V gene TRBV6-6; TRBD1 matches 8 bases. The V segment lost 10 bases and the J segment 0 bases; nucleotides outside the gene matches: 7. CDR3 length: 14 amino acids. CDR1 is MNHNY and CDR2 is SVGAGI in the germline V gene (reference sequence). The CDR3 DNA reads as TGTGCCACCCGACCGGGACAGGTGAACACTGAAGCTTTCTTT. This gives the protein CATRPGQVNTEAFF.

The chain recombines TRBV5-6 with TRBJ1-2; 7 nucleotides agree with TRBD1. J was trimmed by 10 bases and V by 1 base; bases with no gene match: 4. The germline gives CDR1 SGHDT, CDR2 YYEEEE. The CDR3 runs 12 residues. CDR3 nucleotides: TGTGCCAGCAGCTTGACAGGGGAATACTACACCTTC. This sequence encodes CASSLTGEYYTF.

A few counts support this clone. Here the CDR3 DNA reads TGTGCTAGTGGTTTGGGACAGGCCTACAATGAGCAGTTCTTC. Amino acid sequence: CASGLGQAYNEQFF. The rearrangement uses TRBV12-5 and TRBJ2-1; a possible D gene is TRBD1 (6 bases). V was cut by 1 base and J by 2 bases, with 6 bases left in between. Germline CDR1 reads LGHNT; CDR2 reads FRNRAP. This CDR3 has 14 residues.

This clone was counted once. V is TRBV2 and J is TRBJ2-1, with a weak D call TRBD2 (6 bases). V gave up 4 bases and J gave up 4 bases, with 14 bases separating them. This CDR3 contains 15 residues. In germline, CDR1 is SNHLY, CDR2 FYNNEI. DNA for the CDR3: TGTGCCAGCAGTGTGCGGGGCCGAGGATACAATGAGCAGTTCTTC. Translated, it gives CASSVRGRGYNEQFF.

The CDR3 coding sequence is TGTGCCAGCAGGCGGCTGGGGGAGCTGTTTTTT. Its translation: CASRRLGELFF. The chain is built from TRBV28 and TRBJ2-2; D uncertain. Per germline, CDR1 MDHEN and CDR2 SYDVKM. Trimming pared 6 bases from V and 8 bases from J, leaving 7 bases between. This CDR3 region has 11 residues.

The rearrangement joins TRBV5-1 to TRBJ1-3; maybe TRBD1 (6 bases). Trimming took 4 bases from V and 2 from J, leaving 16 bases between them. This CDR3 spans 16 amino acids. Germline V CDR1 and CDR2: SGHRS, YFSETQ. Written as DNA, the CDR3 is TGCGCCAGCAGCGAACGATTCGGGGGGCCTGGAAACACCATATATTTT. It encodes CASSERFGGPGNTIYF.

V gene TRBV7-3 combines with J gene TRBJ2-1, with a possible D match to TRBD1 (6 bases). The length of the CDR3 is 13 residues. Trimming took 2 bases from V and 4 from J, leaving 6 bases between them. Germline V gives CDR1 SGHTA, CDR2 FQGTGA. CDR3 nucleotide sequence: TGTGCCAGCAGCTTAGGACAGTACAATGAGCAGTTCTTC. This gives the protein CASSLGQYNEQFF. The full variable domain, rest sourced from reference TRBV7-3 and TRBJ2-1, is GAGVSQTPSNKVTEKGKYVELRCDPISGHTALYWYRQSLGQGPEFLIYFQGTGAADDSGLPNDRFFAVRPEGSVSTLKIQRTERGDSAVYLCASSLGQYNEQFFGPGTRLTVL.